The rows below give T cell receptor beta chains drawn from one sample of a study of OX40 agonist ivuxolimab in advanced cancers. TCRdb's table, derived via immunoSEQ multiplex PCR, lists solely in-frame clones and lacks some. Of roughly 46,000 clones listed, roughly 84% are singletons. The sample consisted of CD4+ or CD8+ T cells sorted from blood, taken in a trial of the OX40 agonist ivuxolimab. Source of these receptors: an adult with an advanced solid tumor such as melanoma, head and neck, liver or kidney cancer. CDR3s include the opening cysteine and the closing phenylalanine or tryptophan. The D gene is left open where the match is weak. Some rows have no size entry. The others give once, few or many, or a class for an expanded clone.

j_gene: TRBJ1-1; v_gene: TRBV5-4; abundance: .; d_gene: .; CDR3aa: CASSLSGPGNTEAFF; CDR3nt: TGTGCCAGCAGCTTGTCGGGACCGGGAAACACTGAAGCTTTCTTT
j_gene: TRBJ2-4; v_gene: TRBV6-6; abundance: .; d_gene: .; CDR3aa: CASSGRGGIQYF; CDR3nt: TGTGCCAGCAGTGGCAGGGGTGGCATTCAGTACTTC
j_gene: TRBJ2-3; v_gene: TRBV9; abundance: .; d_gene: .; CDR3aa: CASSVVEGRGDTQYF; CDR3nt: TGTGCCAGCAGCGTAGTAGAGGGACGCGGAGATACGCAGTATTTT
j_gene: TRBJ1-1; v_gene: TRBV7-2; abundance: .; d_gene: .; CDR3aa: CASSVSPGGSEAFF; CDR3nt: TGTGCCAGCAGTGTCAGCCCCGGAGGGTCCGAAGCTTTCTTT
j_gene: TRBJ2-7; v_gene: TRBV6-6; abundance: .; d_gene: .; CDR3aa: CASSYSSTYEQYF; CDR3nt: TGTGCCAGCAGTTACTCCTCGACCTACGAGCAGTACTTC
j_gene: TRBJ1-6; v_gene: TRBV14; abundance: .; d_gene: .; CDR3aa: CASSQELAFGRGSPLHF; CDR3nt: TGTGCCAGCAGCCAAGAGCTGGCCTTCGGGCGAGGTTCACCCCTCCACTTT
j_gene: TRBJ2-2; v_gene: TRBV6-4; abundance: .; d_gene: .; CDR3aa: CASSKKGGQANTGELFF; CDR3nt: TGTGCCAGCAGCAAAAAGGGAGGACAGGCGAACACCGGGGAGCTGTTTTTT
j_gene: TRBJ2-4; v_gene: TRBV7-2; abundance: .; d_gene: .; CDR3aa: CASRESKNIQYF; CDR3nt: TGTGCCAGCAGGGAGAGCAAAAACATTCAGTACTTC
j_gene: TRBJ2-7; v_gene: TRBV4-1; abundance: .; d_gene: TRBD1; CDR3aa: CASSQGQGLTYEQYF; CDR3nt: TGCGCCAGCAGCCAAGGACAGGGGCTAACCTACGAGCAGTACTTC
j_gene: TRBJ2-3; v_gene: TRBV5-4; abundance: .; d_gene: .; CDR3aa: CASSLAGGPDTQYF; CDR3nt: TGTGCCAGCAGCTTGGCCGGGGGGCCAGATACGCAGTATTTT
j_gene: TRBJ1-5; v_gene: TRBV7-9; abundance: .; d_gene: .; CDR3aa: CASSLVGAQQHF; CDR3nt: TGTGCCAGCAGCTTAGTTGGGGCCCAGCAGCATTTT
j_gene: TRBJ1-4; v_gene: TRBV7-9; abundance: once; d_gene: .; CDR3aa: CASSSWVAREKLFF; CDR3nt: TGTGCCAGCAGCTCATGGGTCGCCCGTGAAAAACTGTTTTTT
j_gene: TRBJ1-2; v_gene: TRBV6-5; abundance: .; d_gene: TRBD1; CDR3aa: CASSNGRGVTGYTF; CDR3nt: TGTGCCAGCAGTAATGGCAGGGGGGTGACTGGCTACACCTTC
j_gene: TRBJ2-7; v_gene: TRBV6-6; abundance: .; d_gene: TRBD2; CDR3aa: CASSYSSGGGYEQYF; CDR3nt: TGTGCCAGCAGTTACTCAAGCGGGGGCGGGTACGAGCAGTACTTC
j_gene: TRBJ2-7; v_gene: TRBV7-2; abundance: .; d_gene: .; CDR3aa: CASSLGEGALYEQYF; CDR3nt: TGTGCCAGCAGCTTGGGGGAAGGGGCCCTATACGAGCAGTACTTC
j_gene: TRBJ2-1; v_gene: TRBV6-6; abundance: .; d_gene: .; CDR3aa: CASSPPGVREQFF; CDR3nt: TGTGCCAGCAGCCCCCCAGGTGTTCGGGAGCAGTTCTTC
j_gene: TRBJ2-1; v_gene: TRBV7-2; abundance: .; d_gene: .; CDR3aa: CASSGSLRRGNEQFF; CDR3nt: TGTGCCAGCAGCGGCTCCCTACGGAGGGGGAATGAGCAGTTCTTC
j_gene: TRBJ2-2; v_gene: TRBV7-3; abundance: .; d_gene: .; CDR3aa: CASSSPANTGELFF; CDR3nt: TGTGCCAGCAGCTCCCCGGCAAACACCGGGGAGCTGTTTTTT
j_gene: TRBJ2-7; v_gene: TRBV11-1; abundance: .; d_gene: .; CDR3aa: CASSFTGGEQYF; CDR3nt: TGTGCCAGCAGCTTTACCGGGGGCGAGCAGTACTTC
j_gene: TRBJ1-2; v_gene: TRBV14; abundance: once; d_gene: TRBD1; CDR3aa: CASSSGQGANYGYTF; CDR3nt: TGTGCCAGCAGCTCAGGACAGGGGGCGAACTATGGCTACACCTTC
j_gene: TRBJ1-6; v_gene: TRBV4-1; abundance: once; d_gene: TRBD1; CDR3aa: CASSLRTGRNSPLHF; CDR3nt: TGCGCCAGCAGCCTCCGGACAGGGCGGAATTCACCCCTCCACTTT
j_gene: TRBJ2-7; v_gene: TRBV6-1; abundance: .; d_gene: TRBD2; CDR3aa: CASSEARFLAGDVTYEQYF; CDR3nt: TGTGCCAGCAGTGAAGCGCGGTTCCTAGCGGGAGATGTAACGTACGAGCAGTACTTC
j_gene: TRBJ2-7; v_gene: TRBV5-5; abundance: .; d_gene: TRBD1; CDR3aa: CASSLDGQGYEQYF; CDR3nt: TGTGCCAGCAGCTTGGACGGACAGGGGTACGAGCAGTACTTC
j_gene: TRBJ2-3; v_gene: TRBV5-4; abundance: .; d_gene: .; CDR3aa: CASSPRGGVGTDTQYF; CDR3nt: TGTGCCAGCAGCCCGCGGGGTGGTGTTGGCACAGATACGCAGTATTTT
j_gene: TRBJ2-1; v_gene: TRBV6-5; abundance: .; d_gene: .; CDR3aa: CASSPQGSGANEQFF; CDR3nt: TGTGCCAGCAGCCCCCAAGGCAGTGGGGCAAATGAGCAGTTCTTC
j_gene: TRBJ1-6; v_gene: TRBV28; abundance: .; d_gene: TRBD1; CDR3aa: CASSFPKQGAPEALHF; CDR3nt: TGTGCCAGCAGTTTCCCGAAACAGGGGGCCCCCGAGGCCCTCCACTTT
j_gene: TRBJ2-3; v_gene: TRBV9; abundance: .; d_gene: TRBD2; CDR3aa: CASSVAPSGRARTDTQYF; CDR3nt: TGTGCCAGCAGCGTAGCCCCATCGGGGAGGGCCCGCACAGATACGCAGTATTTT
j_gene: TRBJ2-2; v_gene: TRBV9; abundance: .; d_gene: .; CDR3aa: CASSVGGAANTGELFF; CDR3nt: TGTGCCAGCAGCGTAGGTGGGGCCGCGAACACCGGGGAGCTGTTTTTT
j_gene: TRBJ1-5; v_gene: TRBV7-2; abundance: .; d_gene: .; CDR3aa: CASSLQPGRNQPQHF; CDR3nt: TGTGCCAGCAGCTTGCAACCAGGCCGCAATCAGCCCCAGCATTTT
j_gene: TRBJ1-3; v_gene: TRBV5-8; abundance: .; d_gene: TRBD1; CDR3aa: CASSRGQGNELRGNTIYF; CDR3nt: TGTGCCAGCAGCAGAGGACAGGGGAATGAGCTACGGGGAAACACCATATATTTT
j_gene: TRBJ1-2; v_gene: TRBV7-2; abundance: .; d_gene: .; CDR3aa: CASSFGTRLGYTF; CDR3nt: TGTGCCAGCAGCTTTGGGACCCGCCTTGGCTACACCTTC
j_gene: TRBJ1-2; v_gene: TRBV14; abundance: few; d_gene: .; CDR3aa: CASSRGEGRSYGYTF; CDR3nt: TGTGCCAGCAGCCGGGGGGAGGGACGGAGCTATGGCTACACCTTC
j_gene: TRBJ2-1; v_gene: TRBV12-5; abundance: once; d_gene: TRBD2; CDR3aa: CASGSRLARGNEQFF; CDR3nt: TGTGCTAGTGGTTCCCGACTAGCCCGAGGCAATGAGCAGTTCTTC
j_gene: TRBJ1-1; v_gene: TRBV19; abundance: .; d_gene: TRBD1; CDR3aa: CASLVMRTGATEAFF; CDR3nt: TGTGCCAGTTTAGTAATGAGGACAGGGGCGACTGAAGCTTTCTTT
j_gene: TRBJ1-6; v_gene: TRBV6-6; abundance: .; d_gene: .; CDR3aa: CASSRSQGQSPLHF; CDR3nt: TGTGCCAGCAGCCGGAGCCAGGGGCAGTCACCCCTCCACTTT
j_gene: TRBJ2-3; v_gene: TRBV5-1; abundance: once; d_gene: TRBD2; CDR3aa: CASSLGLASTDTQYF; CDR3nt: TGCGCCAGCAGCTTGGGACTAGCTAGCACAGATACGCAGTATTTT
j_gene: TRBJ2-1; v_gene: TRBV2; abundance: .; d_gene: .; CDR3aa: CASSLQGYNEQFF; CDR3nt: TGTGCCAGCAGTTTACAGGGATACAATGAGCAGTTCTTC
j_gene: TRBJ2-7; v_gene: TRBV7-9; abundance: .; d_gene: .; CDR3aa: CASSSDGYEQYF; CDR3nt: TGTGCCAGCAGCTCCGACGGTTACGAGCAGTACTTC
j_gene: TRBJ2-7; v_gene: TRBV18; abundance: .; d_gene: .; CDR3aa: CASSPLIGVPYEQYF; CDR3nt: TGTGCCAGCTCACCACTCATAGGGGTGCCCTACGAGCAGTACTTC
j_gene: TRBJ1-2; v_gene: TRBV10-3; abundance: .; d_gene: TRBD1; CDR3aa: CAISDRGTGNYGYTF; CDR3nt: TGTGCCATCAGTGATCGTGGGACAGGGAACTATGGCTACACCTTC
j_gene: TRBJ1-1; v_gene: TRBV5-4; abundance: .; d_gene: .; CDR3aa: CASSVVWDTDTEAFF; CDR3nt: TGTGCCAGCAGCGTGGTCTGGGATACAGACACTGAAGCTTTCTTT
j_gene: TRBJ1-4; v_gene: TRBV10-3; abundance: .; d_gene: .; CDR3aa: CAISAEQGEKLFF; CDR3nt: TGTGCCATCAGTGCAGAACAGGGTGAAAAACTGTTTTTT
j_gene: TRBJ1-1; v_gene: TRBV5-1; abundance: few; d_gene: TRBD1; CDR3aa: CASSLTGVSTEAFF; CDR3nt: TGCGCCAGCAGCTTGACAGGGGTGAGCACTGAAGCTTTCTTT
j_gene: TRBJ1-6; v_gene: TRBV30; abundance: medium-sized; d_gene: .; CDR3aa: CAWRTGLDNSPLHF; CDR3nt: TGTGCCTGGAGAACAGGACTGGATAATTCACCCCTCCACTTT
j_gene: TRBJ2-2; v_gene: TRBV11-2; abundance: .; d_gene: TRBD1; CDR3aa: CASSSDRGLTGELFF; CDR3nt: TGTGCCAGCAGCTCGGACAGGGGGCTCACCGGGGAGCTGTTTTTT
j_gene: TRBJ2-5; v_gene: TRBV5-1; abundance: .; d_gene: TRBD1; CDR3aa: CASSLTGQYILETQYF; CDR3nt: TGCGCCAGCAGCTTGACGGGACAGTACATCCTGGAGACCCAGTACTTC